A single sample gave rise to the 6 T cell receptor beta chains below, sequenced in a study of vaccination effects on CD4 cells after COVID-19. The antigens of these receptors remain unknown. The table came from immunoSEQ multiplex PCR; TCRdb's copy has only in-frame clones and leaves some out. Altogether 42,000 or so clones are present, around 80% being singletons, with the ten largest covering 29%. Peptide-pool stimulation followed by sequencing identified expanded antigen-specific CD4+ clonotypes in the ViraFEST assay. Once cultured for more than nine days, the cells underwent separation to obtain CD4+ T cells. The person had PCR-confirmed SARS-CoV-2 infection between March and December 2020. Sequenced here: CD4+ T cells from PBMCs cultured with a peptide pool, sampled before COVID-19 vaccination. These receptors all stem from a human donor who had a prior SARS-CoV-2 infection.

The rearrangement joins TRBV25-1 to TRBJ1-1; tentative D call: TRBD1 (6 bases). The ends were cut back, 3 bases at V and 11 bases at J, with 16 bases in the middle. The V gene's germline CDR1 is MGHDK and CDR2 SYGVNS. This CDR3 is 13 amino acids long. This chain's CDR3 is CASSDYLGQPAFF. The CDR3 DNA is TGTGCCAGCAGTGACTACTTAGGACAGCCGGCTTTCTTT. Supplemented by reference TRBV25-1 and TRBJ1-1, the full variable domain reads EADIYQTPRYLVIGTGKKITLECSQTMGHDKMYWYQQDPGMELHLIHYSYGVNSTEKGDLSSESTVSRIRTEHFPLTLESARPSHTSQYLCASSDYLGQPAFFGQGTRLTVV.

CDR3 region: CASSPHPSSSYEQYF. CDR3 nucleotides: TGTGCCAGCTCACCCCACCCTTCTAGCTCCTACGAGCAGTACTTC. The genes are TRBV18 and TRBJ2-7; D gene uncertain. CDR1 and CDR2 from the germline V gene are KGHSH and LQKENI. The CDR3 runs to 15 residues. With 3 bases removed from V and 0 bases from J, the gap between germline ends came to 12 bases. The full variable domain, its missing parts supplied by reference TRBV18 and TRBJ2-7, is NAGVMQNPRHLVRRRGQEARLRCSPMKGHSHVYWYRQLPEEGLKFMVYLQKENIIDESGMPKERFSAEFPKEGPSILRIQQVVRGDSAAYFCASSPHPSSSYEQYFGPGTRLTVT.

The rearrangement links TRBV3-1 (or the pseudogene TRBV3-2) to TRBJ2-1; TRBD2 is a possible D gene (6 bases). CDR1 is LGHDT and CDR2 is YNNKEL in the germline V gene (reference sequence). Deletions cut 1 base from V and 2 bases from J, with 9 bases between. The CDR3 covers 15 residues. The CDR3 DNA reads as TGTGCCAGCAGCCAAGCCCCGGGGGCCTACAATGAGCAGTTCTTC. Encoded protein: CASSQAPGAYNEQFF.

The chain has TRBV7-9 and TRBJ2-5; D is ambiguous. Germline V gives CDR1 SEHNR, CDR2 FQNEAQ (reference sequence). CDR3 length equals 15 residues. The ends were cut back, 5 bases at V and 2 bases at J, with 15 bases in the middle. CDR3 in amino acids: CASSPGTAIQETQYF. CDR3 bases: TGTGCCAGCAGCCCCGGTACAGCCATTCAAGAGACCCAGTACTTC. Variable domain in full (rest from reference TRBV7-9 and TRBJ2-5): DTGVSQNPRHKITKRGQNVTFRCDPISEHNRLYWYRQTLGQGPEFLTYFQNEAQLEKSRLLSDRFSAERPKGSFSTLEIQRTEQGDSAMYLCASSPGTAIQETQYFGPGTRLLVL.

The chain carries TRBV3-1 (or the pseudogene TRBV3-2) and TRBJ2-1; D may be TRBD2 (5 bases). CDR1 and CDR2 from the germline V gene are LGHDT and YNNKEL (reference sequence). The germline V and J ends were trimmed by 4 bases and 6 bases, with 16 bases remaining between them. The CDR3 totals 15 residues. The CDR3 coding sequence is TGTGCCAGCAGCCCCTCGGGGAGATTCGGCAATGAGCAGTTCTTC. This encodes CASSPSGRFGNEQFF.

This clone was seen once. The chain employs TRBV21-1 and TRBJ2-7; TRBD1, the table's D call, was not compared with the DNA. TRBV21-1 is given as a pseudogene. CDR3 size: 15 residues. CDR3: CASSPVGTGDHEQYF. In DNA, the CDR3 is TGTGCCAGCAGCCCTGTTGGGACAGGGGACCACGAGCAGTACTTC.